This record covers a single TCR beta chain. As yet, its antigen is unknown. Germline is not matched at one junction end, which may reflect a read error. The CDR3 is 16 amino acids. Germline values: CDR1 MGHRA, CDR2 YSYEKL. A second PCR of about 7 to 12 cycles used a sample-barcoded 5' primer and a J-beta primer mix. Every molecule of cDNA carried a tag from a template-switch adaptor with 12 random nucleotides. Each CDR3 protein gets one entry after TCRdb re-called the 5' RACE reads with MiXCR. The sample gives about 1.6 million distinct CDR3 sequences, around 35% of which show up once; roughly 10% is in the top ten. The sample is drawn from a study of blood T cells in healthy people across ages. Study background: About one barcoded beta molecule per two T cells came from capture by template switching.

Overall study findings and caveats: TCR beta diversity tracked closely with naive T cell percentage. Older age coincided with a roughly linear decline in TCR beta diversity per million T cells.

The material sequenced was blood. The origin of this receptor is a young woman in good health. The V and J genes are TRBV4-1 and TRBJ2-7; 12 bases match TRBD2. CDR3 coding DNA: TGCGCCGGCAGCCAAGCGACTAGCGGGAGAGCCTACGAGCAGTACTTC. Translation: CAGSQATSGRAYEQYF.